This TCR beta chain comes out of a study of Graves' ophthalmopathy and Graves' hyperthyroidism. Amplification of the TCR beta CDR3 regions used RNA transcripts (as template). HTBI primers were employed in first-round RT-PCR, then a second-round multiplex PCR followed. Via MiXCR, TCRdb re-called the multiplex PCR reads, giving one row per CDR3 protein. The sample lists about 370,000 distinct CDR3 sequences, about a sixth occurring once. Study-wide points: Sensitivity of approximately 66% and specificity of 72% to 80% were achieved by the model that predicted ophthalmopathy progression.

This clonotype was picked up many times. Its antigen is undetermined. The junction shows a germline mismatch at one end, possibly a read error. Hyperthyroidism patients, aged 18 to 65, were newly diagnosed, under 2 months' duration. The length of the CDR3 is 12 residues. CDR1 and CDR2 (germline): SQVTM, ANQGSEA. The sequenced sample consisted of peripheral blood. The chain uses TRBV29-1 and TRBJ2-5, with 7 nucleotides matching TRBD2. The origin of this receptor is an adult woman with stable Graves' hyperthyroidism. The CDR3 spells CSVEELAETQYF. The CDR3 region has the DNA TGCAGCGTCGAAGAACTAGCGGAGACCCAGTACTTC.